Sequencing of this TCR beta chain was carried out in a study of T-cell reconstitution after alpha-beta-depleted transplantation in children. The sample holds many counts of this clonotype. The antigen remains undetermined. Molecular barcoding with unique molecular identifiers was used for the TCRbeta library. From the PCR reads, TCRdb called clonotypes with MiXCR, one entry per CDR3 protein. The table shows fewer than 1 million distinct CDR3 sequences, with roughly 16% occurring only once. General study results and limits: After one year, T-cell counts and TCRbeta diversity mostly came from new T cells.

The CDR3 length is 13 residues. Germline V gene sequence: CDR1 MGHRA, CDR2 YSYEKL. The junction had 2 bases not matched to a gene; V was cut back by 6 bases and J by 4 bases. The receptor was derived from a male patient aged 10 to 17 who had a stem cell transplant for acute lymphoblastic leukemia, so the T cells may come from the graft donor. This sequence joins TRBV4-1 and TRBJ2-7, with TRBD1 identical over 11 bases. Sample: PBMCs, mostly from graft donor cells, taken 360 days after TCRalphabeta/CD19-depleted stem cell transplant. CDR3 DNA: TGCGCCAGCAGGGGGACAGGGGGTTACGAGCAGTACTTC. Residues: CASRGTGGYEQYF.